These 20 T cell receptor beta chains came from one sample sequenced in a study of cytomegalovirus exposure and HLA in healthy donors. Sequencing used immunoSEQ multiplex PCR; TCRdb keeps in-frame clones, though not all of them. The data hold more than 150,000 clones, with around 89% observed a single time. Sequencing was performed on PBMCs. Receptors were obtained from a man younger than 35 in good health and CMV-seronegative.

This chain uses TRBV14 with TRBJ2-3, with D possibly matching TRBD2 (5 bases). CDR3 length: 15 residues. V shed 1 base and J shed 2 bases, with 10 bases lying between them. The V gene's germline CDR1 is SGHDN and CDR2 FVKESK. Here the CDR3 reads CASSQVGGFTDTQYF. The CDR3 region has the DNA TGTGCCAGCAGCCAAGTTGGCGGGTTCACAGATACGCAGTATTTT.

The count of this clone is one. V usage is TRBV5-6 and J usage is TRBJ1-4; 7 bases match TRBD1. CDR3 length: 13 residues. Germline-derived CDR1 and CDR2 are SGHDT and YYEEEE. The ends lost 4 bases at V and 6 bases at J; junction bases unmatched: 3. CDR3 loop: CASSTGTDEKLFF. The CDR3 DNA sequence: TGTGCCAGCAGCACCGGGACAGATGAAAAACTGTTTTTT.

The chain is built from TRBV7-2 and TRBJ1-2; maybe TRBD1 (5 bases). Trimming took off 1 base at V and 8 bases at J, with 17 bases between the two ends. The CDR3 is 15 amino acids. Germline V CDR1 and CDR2: SGHTA, FQGNSA. This CDR3 is CASSLVGTQPPGYTF. Here the CDR3 DNA reads TGTGCCAGCAGCTTAGTGGGGACTCAACCTCCGGGCTACACCTTC. The full variable domain, its missing parts supplied by reference TRBV7-2 and TRBJ1-2, is GAGVSQSPSNKVTEKGKDVELRCDPISGHTALYWYRQSLGQGLEFLIYFQGNSAPDKSGLPSDRFSAERTGGSVSTLTIQRTQQEDSAVYLCASSLVGTQPPGYTFGSGTRLTVV.

The chain uses TRBV2 and TRBJ1-2; D possibly corresponds to TRBD1 (6 bases). The ends were cut back, 4 bases at V and 5 bases at J, with 17 bases in the middle. This CDR3 has 15 residues. Germline CDR1 is SNHLY and CDR2 is FYNNEI. The CDR3 reads CASSAGAGRGYGYTF. For the CDR3, the DNA is TGTGCCAGCAGTGCAGGGGCAGGGCGAGGGTATGGCTACACCTTC. The whole variable domain, filled in from reference TRBV2 and TRBJ1-2, reads EPEVTQTPSHQVTQMGQEVILRCVPISNHLYFYWYRQILGQKVEFLVSFYNNEISEKSEIFDDQFSVERPDGSNFTLKIRSTKLEDSAMYFCASSAGAGRGYGYTFGSGTRLTVV.

The rearrangement uses TRBV6-5 and TRBJ2-1; 8 nucleotides align to TRBD2. The germline V gene has CDR1 MNHEY and CDR2 SVGAGI. The junction had 9 bases not matched to a gene; V was cut back by 0 bases and J by 8 bases. This CDR3 comprises 16 residues. CDR3 coding DNA: TGTGCCAGCAGTTACTCGATCGGGAGGGCCGTCGATGAGCAGTTCTTC. The encoded protein is CASSYSIGRAVDEQFF.

The chain has TRBV12-1 and TRBJ2-5; TRBD1, the table's D call, lacks a check against the DNA. TRBV12-1 is listed as a pseudogene. The CDR3 has 16 residues. The CDR3 coding sequence is TGTGCCAGCAGCTTTGGTAGGACAGCCCTTCAAGAGACCCAGTACTTC. Amino acid sequence: CASSFGRTALQETQYF.

V usage is TRBV7-8 and J usage is TRBJ1-5, with a possible D match to TRBD1 (5 bases). This CDR3 region has 13 residues. Germline lookup yields CDR1 SGHVS and CDR2 FQNEAQ. V was shortened by 3 bases and J by 6 bases, with 9 bases between the two germline ends. For the CDR3, the DNA is TGTGCCAGCAGCTTTGGGGGGGGTCAGCCCCAGCATTTT. Translated, it gives CASSFGGGQPQHF.

The chain has TRBV27 and TRBJ2-7; tentatively, D is TRBD1 (5 bases). V dropped 1 base and J dropped 6 bases, with 13 bases sitting between them. Germline V gives CDR1 MNHEY, CDR2 SMNVEV (reference sequence). The CDR3 has 14 amino acids. The CDR3: CASSLFQGTGEQYF. In DNA, the CDR3 is TGTGCCAGCAGTTTATTCCAGGGAACTGGCGAGCAGTACTTC.

The chain's CDR3 is CASNGLAGNTIYF. The CDR3 nucleotides are TGTGCCAGCAACGGACTAGCGGGAAACACCATATATTTT. The chain combines TRBV2 with TRBJ1-3; no clear D gene. This CDR3 region has 13 residues. V shed 7 bases and J shed 4 bases, with 11 bases lying between them. Looked up from germline, CDR1 is SNHLY and CDR2 is FYNNEI.

The J gene is TRBJ1-5, the V gene TRBV19; 7 bases align to TRBD1. The CDR3 spans 16 residues. Germline CDR1 is LNHDA and CDR2 is SQIVND (reference sequence). J gave up 6 bases and V 5 bases, and 13 bases lay outside the gene matches. The CDR3 here is CASSVSYRGSGQPQHF. The CDR3 DNA is TGTGCCAGTAGTGTATCGTACAGGGGTTCGGGTCAGCCCCAGCATTTT.

V usage is TRBV10-1 and J usage is TRBJ1-6; D not resolved. This CDR3 region has 13 residues. Per the germline V gene, CDR1 is WNHNN and CDR2 is SYGVQD (reference sequence). Trimming took off 6 bases at V and 11 bases at J, with 14 bases between the two ends. The CDR3 region is CASSIDGQTPLHF. The CDR3 coding sequence is TGCGCCAGCAGCATTGATGGTCAGACACCCCTCCACTTT.

The J gene is TRBJ2-2, the V gene TRBV5-4; 8 nucleotides line up with TRBD1. Germline CDR1 is SGHNT and CDR2 is YYREEE (reference sequence). V was clipped by 2 bases and J by 7 bases; unmatched bases: 1. CDR3 length equals 13 residues. The CDR3 loop reads CASSLQGVGELFF. CDR3 sequence (DNA): TGTGCCAGCAGCTTACAGGGGGTCGGGGAGCTGTTTTTT.

The chain is built from TRBV18 and TRBJ1-1; D is unclear. The CDR3 extends over 16 amino acids. V was pared by 3 bases and J by 2 bases, with 16 bases between. Germline CDR1 KGHSH, CDR2 LQKENI. This CDR3 reads CASSPKEVSGNTEAFF. In DNA, the CDR3 is TGTGCCAGCTCACCTAAGGAAGTTTCGGGAAACACTGAAGCTTTCTTT.

This rearrangement joins TRBV15 to TRBJ2-7; TRBD2 matches at 11 bases. Germline CDR1 reads LNHNV; CDR2 reads YYDKDF (reference sequence). The CDR3 has 16 amino acids. Unmatched junction bases numbered 1, after V lost 0 bases and J lost 0 bases. The CDR3 here is CATSREGLAGSYEQYF. CDR3 bases: TGTGCCACCAGCAGAGAAGGACTAGCGGGCTCCTACGAGCAGTACTTC.

The chain recombines TRBV27 with TRBJ2-3; D unresolved. CDR1 is MNHEY, CDR2 SMNVEV, per germline (reference sequence). V gave up 5 bases and J gave up 3 bases, with 12 bases separating them. This CDR3 is built from 14 residues. The CDR3 sequence is CASSPISRTDTQYF. The CDR3 coding sequence is TGTGCCAGCAGTCCTATATCGAGGACAGATACGCAGTATTTT.

The genes are TRBV25-1 and TRBJ1-5, with unresolved D. The CDR3 covers 18 residues. The germline V and J ends were trimmed by 2 bases and 0 bases, with 17 bases remaining between them. Germline V gene lookup returns CDR1 MGHDK and CDR2 SYGVNS. The DNA for the CDR3 is TGTGCCAGCAGTGAACTTACGCACAGCCGGTATAGCAATCAGCCCCAGCATTTT. It encodes CASSELTHSRYSNQPQHF.

The rearrangement links TRBV2 to TRBJ1-2, with a tentative D call TRBD1 (5 bases). The V end was cut by 4 bases, the J end by 1 base, with 13 bases between. Germline CDR1 reads SNHLY; CDR2 reads FYNNEI. This CDR3 region has 15 residues. CDR3 DNA sequence: TGTGCCAGCAGTGCAATTCACGACAGTAACTATGGCTACACCTTC. It yields the protein CASSAIHDSNYGYTF.

The chain links TRBV25-1 to TRBJ1-2; D not certain. There are 16 residues in the CDR3. Germline V lookup: CDR1 MGHDK, CDR2 SYGVNS. Trimming left V 2 bases short and J 3 bases short, with 16 bases between. The CDR3 sequence is CASSEITERQDYGYTF. The DNA for the CDR3 is TGTGCCAGCAGTGAAATCACGGAGCGGCAGGACTATGGCTACACCTTC.

The genes are TRBV4-2 and TRBJ2-5, with D possibly being TRBD1 (5 bases). The CDR3 covers 17 residues. The ends were cut back, 4 bases at V and 0 bases at J, with 18 bases in the middle. From germline, CDR1 is LGHNA and CDR2 YNFKEQ. Here the CDR3 DNA reads TGTGCCAGCAGCCCAACGGGTGACAGATTGTACCAAGAGACCCAGTACTTC. As protein: CASSPTGDRLYQETQYF.

The V call is TRBV7-2, the J call TRBJ2-1; TRBD2 matches at 8 bases. This CDR3 has 14 residues. Germline loops: CDR1 SGHTA, CDR2 FQGNSA. Trimming removed 2 bases from V and 11 bases from J; junction bases left unmatched: 8. CDR3 nucleotide sequence: TGTGCCAGCAGCTTAAGTATCGCGGGGGGACAGCAGTTCTTC. It specifies CASSLSIAGGQQFF.